The 10 T cell receptor beta chains below were found in one sample sequenced in a study of T cell repertoires and HLA-DP antigens. Clones were sequenced by immunoSEQ multiplex PCR, and TCRdb holds only the in-frame ones, with some missing. The sample records approximately 100,000 clones, around nine tenths being singletons. Antigens of these TCRs are unknown. Material: CD4+ T cells from PBMCs. The receptors were gathered from a man aged 45-65 years in good health and CMV-seronegative.

This chain links TRBV5-1 with TRBJ2-1; 8 nucleotides line up with TRBD2. CDR3 length: 14 amino acids. The trim removed 3 bases at V and 4 bases at J, leaving 3 bases unmatched. The germline CDR1 and CDR2 sequences are SGHRS and YFSETQ. The CDR3 DNA reads TGCGCCAGCAGCTCCGGGACTAGTTACAATGAGCAGTTCTTC. This translates into CASSSGTSYNEQFF.

The CDR3 spells CASSPAPTVYGYTF. CDR3 DNA: TGTGCCAGCAGCCCTGCCCCGACAGTCTATGGCTACACCTTC. The chain joins TRBV7-2 to TRBJ1-2, with D perhaps TRBD1 (5 bases). Trimming pared 5 bases from V and 4 bases from J, leaving 14 bases between. The CDR3 consists of 14 residues. Germline loops: CDR1 SGHTA, CDR2 FQGNSA.

J is TRBJ2-5 and V is TRBV2; D may be TRBD1 (6 bases). V lost 6 bases and J lost 2, with 10 bases in between. CDR1 is SNHLY, CDR2 FYNNEI, per germline. This CDR3 contains 13 residues. The CDR3 sequence: CASRWGTQETQYF. DNA for the CDR3: TGTGCCAGCAGGTGGGGGACACAAGAGACCCAGTACTTC.

The chain joins TRBV6-5 to TRBJ1-5; no clear D gene. Germline CDR1 is MNHEY and CDR2 is SVGAGI. V shed 5 bases and J shed 6 bases, with 8 bases lying between them. The CDR3 is made up of 12 amino acids. CDR3 region: CASSPPGQPQHF. The CDR3 region has the DNA TGTGCCAGCAGTCCACCTGGTCAGCCCCAGCATTTT.

This sequence joins TRBV7-2 and TRBJ2-3, with D tentatively TRBD2 (5 bases). This CDR3 contains 14 residues. Trimming shortened V by 1 base and J by 4 bases, and 9 bases separated the two germline ends. The germline CDR1 and CDR2 sequences are SGHTA and FQGNSA. CDR3 DNA: TGTGCCAGCAGCTTAGGGTCCGGGGCAGATACGCAGTATTTT. Protein sequence: CASSLGSGADTQYF.

The chain uses TRBV5-6 and TRBJ2-1, with 7 bases lining up with TRBD2. The J segment lost 6 bases and the V segment lost 2 bases, leaving 11 bases of the junction unmatched. Germline CDR1 reads SGHDT; CDR2 reads YYEEEE. There are 16 residues in the CDR3. This CDR3 is CASSFSVGLGLNEQFF. Here the CDR3 DNA reads TGTGCCAGCAGCTTCTCCGTAGGACTAGGTCTCAATGAGCAGTTCTTC.

V gene TRBV30 combines with J gene TRBJ2-3; no clear D. V shed 0 bases and J shed 5 bases, with 12 bases lying between them. From germline, CDR1 is GTSNPN and CDR2 SVGIG (reference sequence). This CDR3 has 14 amino acids. The CDR3 region is CAWSVSFRVDTQYF. CDR3 DNA sequence: TGTGCCTGGAGTGTATCCTTTAGAGTAGATACGCAGTATTTT.

V gene TRBV5-4 combines with J gene TRBJ1-1, with D hard to call. Trimming removed 0 bases from V and 0 bases from J, with 12 bases in between. This CDR3 is 16 amino acids long. Germline loops: CDR1 SGHNT, CDR2 YYREEE (reference sequence). CDR3 sequence: CASSLDPKSMNTEAFF. CDR3 nucleotides: TGTGCCAGCAGCTTGGATCCTAAATCCATGAACACTGAAGCTTTCTTT.

This rearrangement joins TRBV11-2 to TRBJ1-3; D call uncertain. Trimming left V 3 bases short and J 4 bases short, with 22 bases between. This CDR3 contains 18 residues. From germline, CDR1 is SGHAT and CDR2 FQNNGV. As DNA, the CDR3 is TGTGCCAGCAGCTTGACATGGGCCCCATCCCTCATCGGAAACACCATATATTTT. This translates into CASSLTWAPSLIGNTIYF.

V and J are TRBV28 and TRBJ1-5; D is undetermined. Trimming took off 2 bases at V and 4 bases at J, with 9 bases between the two ends. Per the germline V gene, CDR1 is MDHEN and CDR2 is SYDVKM. This CDR3 has 14 residues. CDR3 sequence (DNA): TGTGCCAGCAGTTTAAATCCGCGGAATCAGCCCCAGCATTTT. It codes for CASSLNPRNQPQHF.